This entry concerns a single T cell receptor (beta chain). Germline loops: CDR1 DFQATT, CDR2 SNEGSKA (reference sequence). This CDR3 is 14 amino acids long. The sample comes from a study of blood T cells in healthy people across ages. Primed by a sample-barcoded 5' primer and a J-beta primer mix, a second PCR proceeded for 7 to 11 cycles. TCRdb re-called the 5' RACE reads through MiXCR, storing one row per CDR3 protein. The sample gives about 800,000 distinct CDR3 sequences, around a quarter of which show up once; more than 3% is in the top ten. These data were also filed under a second study, of T cells of mothers and their children.

This receptor was obtained from a boy aged 5-17 years in good health. Sequencing was done on a sample of blood. The genes are TRBV20-1 and TRBJ2-1, with no clear D. The J call may be in error: the DNA end matches TRBJ2-7 better. CDR3 sequence (DNA): TGCAGTGCTAGAGATACAACCCACTCCTACGAGCAGTACTTC. It codes for CSARDTTHSYEQYF.